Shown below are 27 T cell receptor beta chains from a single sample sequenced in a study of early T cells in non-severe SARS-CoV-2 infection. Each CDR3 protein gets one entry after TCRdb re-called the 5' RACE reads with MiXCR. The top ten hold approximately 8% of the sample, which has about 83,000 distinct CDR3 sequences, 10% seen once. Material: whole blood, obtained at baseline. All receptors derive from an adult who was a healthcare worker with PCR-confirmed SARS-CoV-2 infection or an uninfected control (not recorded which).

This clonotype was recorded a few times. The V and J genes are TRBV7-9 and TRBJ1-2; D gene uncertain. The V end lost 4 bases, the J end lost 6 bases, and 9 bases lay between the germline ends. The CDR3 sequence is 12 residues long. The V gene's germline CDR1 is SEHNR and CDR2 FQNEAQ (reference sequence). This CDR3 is CASSYQTDGYTF. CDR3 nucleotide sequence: TGTGCCAGCAGCTATCAAACGGATGGCTACACCTTC. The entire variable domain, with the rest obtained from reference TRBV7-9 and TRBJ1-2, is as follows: DTGVSQNPRHKITKRGQNVTFRCDPISEHNRLYWYRQTLGQGPEFLTYFQNEAQLEKSRLLSDRFSAERPKGSFSTLEIQRTEQGDSAMYLCASSYQTDGYTFGSGTRLTVV.

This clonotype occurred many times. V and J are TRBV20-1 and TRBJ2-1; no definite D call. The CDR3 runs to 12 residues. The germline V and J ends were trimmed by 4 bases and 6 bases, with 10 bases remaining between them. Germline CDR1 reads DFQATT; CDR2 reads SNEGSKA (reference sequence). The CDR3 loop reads CSANPRINEQFF. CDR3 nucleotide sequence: TGCAGTGCTAATCCCCGGATCAATGAGCAGTTCTTC.

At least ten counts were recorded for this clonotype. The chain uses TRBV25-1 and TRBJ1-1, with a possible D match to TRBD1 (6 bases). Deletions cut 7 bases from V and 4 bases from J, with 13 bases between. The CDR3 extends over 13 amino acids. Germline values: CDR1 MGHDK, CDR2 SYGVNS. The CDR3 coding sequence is TGTGCCAGCAACTACAGGGAGGGCACTGAAGCTTTCTTT. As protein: CASNYREGTEAFF.

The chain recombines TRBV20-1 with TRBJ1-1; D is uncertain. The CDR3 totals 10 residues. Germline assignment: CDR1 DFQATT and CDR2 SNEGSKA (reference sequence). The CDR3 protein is CRAHGGEAFF. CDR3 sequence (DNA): TGCAGGGCTCACGGCGGTGAAGCTTTCTTT.

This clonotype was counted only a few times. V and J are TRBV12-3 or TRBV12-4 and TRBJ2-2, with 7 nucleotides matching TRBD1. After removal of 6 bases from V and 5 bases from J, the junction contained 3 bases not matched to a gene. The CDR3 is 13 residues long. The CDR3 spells CASSPQGTGELFF. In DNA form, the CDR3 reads TGTGCCAGCAGCCCACAGGGGACCGGGGAGCTGTTTTTT.

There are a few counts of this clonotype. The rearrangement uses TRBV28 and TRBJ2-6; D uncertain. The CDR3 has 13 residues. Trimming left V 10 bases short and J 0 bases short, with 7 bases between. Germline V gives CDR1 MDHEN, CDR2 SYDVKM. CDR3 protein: CATWISGANVLTF. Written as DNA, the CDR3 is TGTGCCACCTGGATCTCTGGGGCCAACGTCCTGACTTTC.

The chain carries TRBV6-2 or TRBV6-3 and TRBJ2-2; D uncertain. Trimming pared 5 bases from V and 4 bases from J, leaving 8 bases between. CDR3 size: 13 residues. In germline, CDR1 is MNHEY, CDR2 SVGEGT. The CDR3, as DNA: TGTGCCAGCAGTGAAGACCGCACCGGGGAGCTGTTTTTT. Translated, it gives CASSEDRTGELFF.

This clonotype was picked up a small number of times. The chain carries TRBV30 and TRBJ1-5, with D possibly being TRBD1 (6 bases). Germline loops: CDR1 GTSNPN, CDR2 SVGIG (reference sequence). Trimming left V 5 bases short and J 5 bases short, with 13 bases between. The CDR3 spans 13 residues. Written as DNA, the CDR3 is TGTGCCTGGGCCCTAACAGGGTATCAGCCCCAGCATTTT. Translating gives CAWALTGYQPQHF.

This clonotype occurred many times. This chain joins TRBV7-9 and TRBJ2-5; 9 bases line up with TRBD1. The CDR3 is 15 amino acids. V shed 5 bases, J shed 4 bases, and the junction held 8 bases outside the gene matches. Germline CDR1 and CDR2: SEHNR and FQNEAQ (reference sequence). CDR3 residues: CASSLGTGMGETQYF. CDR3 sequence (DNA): TGTGCCAGCAGCCTAGGGACAGGGATGGGAGAGACCCAGTACTTC.

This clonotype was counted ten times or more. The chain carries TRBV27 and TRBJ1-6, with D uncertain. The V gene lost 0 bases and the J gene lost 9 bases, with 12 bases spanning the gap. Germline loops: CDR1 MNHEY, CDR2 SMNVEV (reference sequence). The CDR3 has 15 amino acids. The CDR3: CASSLSVNLGSPLHF. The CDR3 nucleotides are TGTGCCAGCAGTTTATCGGTGAATTTGGGTTCACCCCTCCACTTT.

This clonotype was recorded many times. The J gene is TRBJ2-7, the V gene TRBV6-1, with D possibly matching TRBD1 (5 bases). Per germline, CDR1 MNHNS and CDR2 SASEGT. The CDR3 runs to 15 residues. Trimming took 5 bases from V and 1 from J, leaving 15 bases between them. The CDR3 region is CASSNRFRFSYEQYF. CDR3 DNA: TGTGCCAGCAGTAACAGGTTTAGGTTTTCCTACGAGCAGTACTTC.

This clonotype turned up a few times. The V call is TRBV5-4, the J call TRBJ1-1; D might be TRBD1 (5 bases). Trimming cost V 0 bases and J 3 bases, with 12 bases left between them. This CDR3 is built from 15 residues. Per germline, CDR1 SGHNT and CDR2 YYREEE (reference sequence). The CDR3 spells CASSLGAGSHTEAFF. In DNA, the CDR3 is TGTGCCAGCAGCTTGGGGGCAGGGTCCCACACTGAAGCTTTCTTT.

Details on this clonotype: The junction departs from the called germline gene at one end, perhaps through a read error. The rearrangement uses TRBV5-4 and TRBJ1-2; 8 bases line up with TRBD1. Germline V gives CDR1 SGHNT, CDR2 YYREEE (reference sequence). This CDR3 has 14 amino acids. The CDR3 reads CAGSLQGANYGYTF. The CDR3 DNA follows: TGTGCCGGCAGCTTGCAGGGGGCGAACTATGGCTACACCTTC.

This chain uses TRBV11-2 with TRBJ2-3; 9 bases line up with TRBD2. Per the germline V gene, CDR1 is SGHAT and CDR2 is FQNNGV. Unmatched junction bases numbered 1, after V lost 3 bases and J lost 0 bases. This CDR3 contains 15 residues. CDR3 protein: CASSFSGSSTDTQYF. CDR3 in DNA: TGTGCCAGCAGCTTTAGCGGGAGTAGCACAGATACGCAGTATTTT.

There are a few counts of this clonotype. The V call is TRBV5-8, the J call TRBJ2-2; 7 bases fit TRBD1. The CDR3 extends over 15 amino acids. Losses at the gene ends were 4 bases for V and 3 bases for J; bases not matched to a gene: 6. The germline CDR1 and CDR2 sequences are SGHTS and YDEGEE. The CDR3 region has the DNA TGTGCCAGCAGCCCGGGACAGAGCGACACCGGGGAGCTGTTTTTT. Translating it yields CASSPGQSDTGELFF.

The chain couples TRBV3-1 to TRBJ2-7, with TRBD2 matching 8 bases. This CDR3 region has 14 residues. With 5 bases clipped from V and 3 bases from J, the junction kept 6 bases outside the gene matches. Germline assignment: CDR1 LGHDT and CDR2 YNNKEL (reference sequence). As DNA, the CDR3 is TGTGCCAGCAGCAGCGGGAGCAGAAGCTACGAGCAGTACTTC. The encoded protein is CASSSGSRSYEQYF.

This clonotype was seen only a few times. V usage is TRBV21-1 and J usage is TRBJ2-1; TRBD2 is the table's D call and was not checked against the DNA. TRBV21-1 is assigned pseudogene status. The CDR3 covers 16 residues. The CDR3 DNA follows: TGTGCCAGCAAACCAGGAGAGGGACCTACCTACAATGAGCAGTTCTTC. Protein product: CASKPGEGPTYNEQFF.

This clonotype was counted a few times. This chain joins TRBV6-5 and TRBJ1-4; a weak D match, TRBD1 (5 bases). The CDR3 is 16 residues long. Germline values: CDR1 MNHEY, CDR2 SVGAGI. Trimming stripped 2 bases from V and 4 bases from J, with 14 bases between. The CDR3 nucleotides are TGTGCCAGCAGTTACATACCGGGACCTGGTAATGAAAAACTGTTTTTT. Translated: CASSYIPGPGNEKLFF.

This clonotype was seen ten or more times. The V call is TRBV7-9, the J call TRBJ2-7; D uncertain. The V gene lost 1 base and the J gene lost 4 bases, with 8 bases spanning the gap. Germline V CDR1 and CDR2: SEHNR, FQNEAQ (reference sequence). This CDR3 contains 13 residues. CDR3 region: CASSLELRYEQYF. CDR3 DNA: TGTGCCAGCAGCTTAGAATTACGGTACGAGCAGTACTTC.

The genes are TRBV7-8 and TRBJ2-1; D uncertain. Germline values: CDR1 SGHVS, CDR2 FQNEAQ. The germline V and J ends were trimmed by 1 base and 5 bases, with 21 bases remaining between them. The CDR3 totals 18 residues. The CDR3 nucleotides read TGTGCCAGCAGCTTAGTCGGGCCTTTTGATTACGCCAACAATGAGCAGTTCTTC. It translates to CASSLVGPFDYANNEQFF.

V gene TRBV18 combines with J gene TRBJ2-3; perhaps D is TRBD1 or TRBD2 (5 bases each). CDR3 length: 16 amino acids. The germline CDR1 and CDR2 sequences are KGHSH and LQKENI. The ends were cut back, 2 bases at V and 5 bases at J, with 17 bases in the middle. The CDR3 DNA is TGTGCCAGCTCACCATCGGTGGGACGAGGGAAAGATACGCAGTATTTT. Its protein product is CASSPSVGRGKDTQYF.

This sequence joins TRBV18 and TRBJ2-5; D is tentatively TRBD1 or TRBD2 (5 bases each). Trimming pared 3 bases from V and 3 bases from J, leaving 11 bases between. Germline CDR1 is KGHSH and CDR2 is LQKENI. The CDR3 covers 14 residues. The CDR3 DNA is TGTGCCAGCTCACCGGGGACCCAAGAAGAGACCCAGTACTTC. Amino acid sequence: CASSPGTQEETQYF.

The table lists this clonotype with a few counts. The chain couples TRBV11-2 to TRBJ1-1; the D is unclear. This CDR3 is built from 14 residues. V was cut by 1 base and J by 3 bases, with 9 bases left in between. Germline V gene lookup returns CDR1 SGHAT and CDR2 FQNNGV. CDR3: CASSLVDAHTEAFF. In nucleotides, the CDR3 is TGTGCCAGCAGCTTAGTGGATGCACACACTGAAGCTTTCTTT.

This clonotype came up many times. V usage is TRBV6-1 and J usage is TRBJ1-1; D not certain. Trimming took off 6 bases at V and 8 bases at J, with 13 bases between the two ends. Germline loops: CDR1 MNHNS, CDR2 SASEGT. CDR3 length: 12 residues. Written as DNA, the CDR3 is TGTGCCAGCAGGACCCTCGGCCCCGAAGCTTTCTTT. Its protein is CASRTLGPEAFF.

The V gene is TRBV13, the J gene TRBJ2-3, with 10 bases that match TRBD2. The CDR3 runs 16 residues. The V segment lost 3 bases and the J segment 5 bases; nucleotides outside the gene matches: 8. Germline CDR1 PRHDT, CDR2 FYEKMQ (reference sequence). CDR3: CASSLGASGRIDTQYF. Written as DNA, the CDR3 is TGTGCCAGCAGCTTGGGGGCTAGCGGGAGAATAGATACGCAGTATTTT.

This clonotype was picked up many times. The CDR3 DNA reads as TGCAGTGCTAGGCGCCCGGGGCGGGATCGAGAGACCCAGTACTTC. Translated, it gives CSARRPGRDRETQYF. The chain carries TRBV20-1 and TRBJ2-5, with D maybe TRBD2 (6 bases). The CDR3 is 15 residues long. CDR1 is DFQATT, CDR2 SNEGSKA, per germline (reference sequence). V was pared by 3 bases and J by 4 bases, with 18 bases between.

The CDR3 reads CASSLYLETHEQYF. Written as DNA, the CDR3 is TGTGCCAGCAGTTTATACCTAGAAACCCACGAGCAGTACTTC. The chain joins TRBV27 to TRBJ2-7, with D hard to call. CDR1 is MNHEY and CDR2 is SMNVEV in the germline V gene (reference sequence). Trimming took 1 base from V and 5 from J, leaving 12 bases between them. CDR3 size: 14 residues.